The source of this TCR beta chain is a study of metastatic and nonmetastatic thyroid tumors (dated by TCRdb to about 2020). In terms of the full investigation: Repertoires were compared across peripheral blood and tumor or nodule tissue samples from malignant and benign thyroid patients.

Findings and caveats that apply to the study as a whole: In both blood and tumor samples, TCR beta diversity was reported to be significantly higher in malignant tumors than in benign nodules.

No patient had received any treatment before thyroid surgery. Using T-cell receptor beta sequencing, the study looked back at clinical samples from patients collected from about 2011 to 2018. Library preparation used PCR. The sequencer listed for this sample is Illumina HiSeq 4000. The TCR beta-chain CDR3 region of each patient was profiled by high-throughput sequencing. The published analysis was carried out like this. The researchers built a classifier to tell apart papillary thyroid cancer patients with distant metastasis, based on CDR3 differences among clinicopathological groups. Repertoire diversity was assessed with the Shannon index, and tumor-blood repertoire similarity with the Morisita-Horn index. The public reads were quality trimmed at Q25 with fastp and then assembled into clones with MiXCR by TCRdb, keeping productive beta chains. The V and J calls and clone size are TCRdb's, not the authors'. The sample contains about 38,000 clones, less than 50% of them found a single time. Approximately 25% of the sample is taken by the ten largest.

This clone was recorded a few times. It has no known antigen specificity. Base qualities are not recorded, but no much larger clone differs from it by a single base. Sequencing was carried out using tumor tissue. This sequence originates from a male donor with papillary thyroid cancer or a benign thyroid nodule (not recorded which). Some clones in this sample may be carry-over from other donors' samples.

CDR3 region: CASSAGLAADTQYF. The sequence in DNA is TGTGCCAGCAGCGCGGGACTAGCGGCAGATACGCAGTATTTT. The chain is made from TRBV2 and TRBJ2-3; TRBD2 agrees with 11 junctional bases. Taken from cysteine to phenylalanine, the CDR3 has 14 residues. Left in the record is the CDR3 DNA by itself, 42 bases read in frame from the first base. The germline V gene provides CDR1 SNHLY and CDR2 FYNNEI. Here V drops 6 bases and J drops 4 bases, and the junction holds 3 bases not matched to any gene. The full variable domain, completed from the reference TRBV2 and TRBJ2-3 proteins outside the CDR3, reads EPEVTQTPSHQVTQMGQEVILRCVPISNHLYFYWYRQILGQKVEFLVSFYNNEISEKSEIFDDQFSVERPDGSNFTLKIRSTKLEDSAMYFCASSAGLAADTQYFGPGTRLTVL.